These 6 T cell receptor beta chains were sequenced from one sample in a study of T cell responses to AZD1222 COVID-19 vaccine. Using immunoSEQ multiplex PCR, the repertoire was profiled, and TCRdb retains in-frame clones only, with some absent. In the table there are 65,000 to 95,000 clones, over 75% of which are singletons. Sequenced material: peripheral blood, taken 28 days after the second AZD1222 dose. Source of these receptors: an adult who received the AZD1222 COVID-19 vaccine.

There are a few counts of this clone. The chain combines TRBV6-5 with TRBJ1-1, with no clear D. The V gene's germline CDR1 is MNHEY and CDR2 SVGAGI. The CDR3 extends over 12 amino acids. V was pared by 6 bases and J by 4 bases, with 9 bases between. DNA of the CDR3: TGTGCCAGCAGGACCCTTGGCACTGAAGCTTTCTTT. Translation: CASRTLGTEAFF.

The J gene is TRBJ2-1, the V gene TRBV4-2; 11 positions agree with TRBD2. The junction had 8 bases not matched to a gene; V was cut back by 0 bases and J by 10 bases. Germline V gene data show CDR1 as LGHNA and CDR2 as YNFKEQ. The CDR3 length is 16 residues. CDR3 sequence reads: CASSQDNSGGAIEQFF. The CDR3 nucleotides are TGTGCCAGCAGCCAAGATAATAGCGGGGGGGCAATCGAGCAGTTCTTC.

This clone showed up just once. The rearrangement uses TRBV2 and TRBJ2-7; possibly TRBD1 or TRBD2 for D (5 bases each). V lost 7 bases, J lost 4 bases, and 17 bases lay in between. This CDR3 region has 14 residues. Germline CDR1 SNHLY, CDR2 FYNNEI. CDR3: CASKGERALYEQYF. DNA for the CDR3: TGTGCCAGCAAAGGGGAGAGAGCCCTATACGAGCAGTACTTC.

The J gene is TRBJ2-7, the V gene TRBV28; tentative D call: TRBD1 (6 bases). This CDR3 spans 16 amino acids. V was pared by 0 bases and J by 2 bases, with 14 bases between. Germline V gene sequence: CDR1 MDHEN, CDR2 SYDVKM. CDR3 protein: CASSLWGTWGPYEQYF. For the CDR3, the DNA is TGTGCCAGCAGTTTATGGGGGACGTGGGGGCCCTACGAGCAGTACTTC.

The chain is built from TRBV30 and TRBJ2-7; 8 bases agree with TRBD1. With V trimmed by 3 bases and J by 6 bases, 7 bases remained unmatched. This CDR3 has 13 amino acids. The V gene's germline CDR1 is GTSNPN and CDR2 SVGIG (reference sequence). CDR3 nucleotides: TGTGCCTGGAGCCCCTTTACAGGGGGCGAGCAGTACTTC. Amino acid sequence: CAWSPFTGGEQYF. Complete variable domain (other parts from reference TRBV30 and TRBJ2-7): SQTIHQWPATLVQPVGSPLSLECTVEGTSNPNLYWYRQAAGRGLQLLFYSVGIGQISSEVPQNLSASRPQDRQFILSSKKLLLSDSGFYLCAWSPFTGGEQYFGPGTRLTVT.

The chain joins TRBV12-3 or TRBV12-4 to TRBJ2-5, with 8 nucleotides matching TRBD1. The CDR3 loop spans 13 amino acids. Trimming cost V 6 bases and J 5 bases; bases outside gene matches: 5. CDR3 nucleotide sequence: TGTGCCAGCAGATGGACAGGGTGGGAGACCCAGTACTTC. Its protein is CASRWTGWETQYF.